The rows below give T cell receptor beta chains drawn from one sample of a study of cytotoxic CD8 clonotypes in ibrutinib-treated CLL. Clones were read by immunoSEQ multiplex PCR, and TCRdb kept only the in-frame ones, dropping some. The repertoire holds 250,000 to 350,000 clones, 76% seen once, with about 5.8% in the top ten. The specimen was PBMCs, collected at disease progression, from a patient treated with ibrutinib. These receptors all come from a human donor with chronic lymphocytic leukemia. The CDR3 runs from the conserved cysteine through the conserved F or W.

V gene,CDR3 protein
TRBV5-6,CASSLGPNDNSPLHF
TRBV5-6,CASSRTGGASYEQYF
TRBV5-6,CASRQGNQPQHF
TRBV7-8,CASSPGVTQPQHF
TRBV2,CASLFRETDTQYF
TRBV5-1,CASSLTAGGVGEQYF
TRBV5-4,CASSLTPYNEQFF
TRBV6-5,CASRDHPTAYEQYF
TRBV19,CASSTEEGVGEQYF
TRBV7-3,CASSRPGGQSNQPQHF
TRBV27,CASSLAAGGHEQYF
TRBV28,CASNQWGLTSGNTIYF
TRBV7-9,CASSLGTYGYTF
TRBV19,CASSIVGPYGEQFF
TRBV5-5,CASSLGGRDEQYF
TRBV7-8,CASSLAGGIRTYEQYF
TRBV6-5,CASSYKRDRGLETQYF
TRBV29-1,CSVEGGQGYEQYF
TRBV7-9,CASTRPGTHEQYF
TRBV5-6,CASSLGLAPGGQFF
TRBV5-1,CASSLAGRQGNTEAFF
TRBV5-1,CASSEQGANYGYTF
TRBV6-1,CASLWTGVDEQFF
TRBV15,CATRDRATGELFF
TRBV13,CASSLRGVRSPLHF
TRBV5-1,CASSPGPTGSNTEAFF
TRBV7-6,CASSLDPGRQYF
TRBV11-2,CASSSLLGPHRENTEAFF
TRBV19,CASSVRQVRVGTVEQYF
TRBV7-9,CASSNGPSAEQYF
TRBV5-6,CASSLPQGGDEQFF
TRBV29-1,CSVERGSYGYTF
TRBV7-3,CASSLAGGNEQFF
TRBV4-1,CASSRADSGNTIYF
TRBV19,CATEGGGGLNTQYF
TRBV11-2,CASSLGTRGEQYF
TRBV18,CASSPVDTEAFF
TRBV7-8,CASSLVYPASYEQYF
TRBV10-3,CAISEAKNTEAFF
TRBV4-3,CASSQDWKGRLGYTF